The 5 T cell receptor beta chains below come from one sample, sequenced in a study of graft-versus-host responses after intestinal transplantation. Their antigen targets remain unknown. Clones were sequenced by immunoSEQ multiplex PCR, and TCRdb holds only the in-frame ones, with some missing. The sample has 30,000 to 40,000 clones, roughly 95% seen once; the top ten hold about 0.23%. This specimen was unstimulated CD4+ T cells sorted from spleen or lymph node cells, taken before transplant. These TCRs come from a human donor who was the organ donor for an intestinal transplant.

The chain couples TRBV28 to TRBJ2-3; 10 bases align to TRBD2. The CDR3 loop spans 17 amino acids. CDR1 MDHEN and CDR2 SYDVKM come from the germline V gene. The trim removed 6 bases at V and 4 bases at J, leaving 13 bases unmatched. In nucleotides, the CDR3 is TGTGCCAGCAGCCCCCCGGGGGTAGCGGGGGGACCAGATACGCAGTATTTT. It yields the protein CASSPPGVAGGPDTQYF.

The V and J genes are TRBV19 and TRBJ1-1, with TRBD1 as a possible D gene (5 bases). The CDR3 is 11 residues long. Trimming removed 2 bases at V and 8 bases at J, with 6 bases between. From germline, CDR1 is LNHDA and CDR2 SQIVND (reference sequence). CDR3 residues: CASSIRGEAFF. The CDR3 DNA reads TGTGCCAGTAGTATAAGGGGAGAAGCTTTCTTT. Full variable domain (outside the CDR3, taken from reference TRBV19 and TRBJ1-1): DGGITQSPKYLFRKEGQNVTLSCEQNLNHDAMYWYRQDPGQGLRLIYYSQIVNDFQKGDIAEGYSVSREKKESFPLTVTSAQKNPTAFYLCASSIRGEAFFGQGTRLTVV.

The chain has TRBV23-1 and TRBJ2-5; 9 positions match TRBD2. TRBV23-1 is an open reading frame whose function is uncertain. V dropped 0 bases and J dropped 2; count of bases not matched to a gene: 13. The CDR3 is 19 residues long. The CDR3 region is CASSQSDPLSLAGQETQYF. CDR3 nucleotides: TGCGCCAGCAGTCAATCAGATCCCTTGAGTCTAGCGGGACAAGAGACCCAGTACTTC.

This chain connects TRBV19 to TRBJ1-3; possibly TRBD1 for D (6 bases). The V end lost 7 bases, the J end lost 2 bases, and 15 bases lay between the germline ends. This CDR3 is built from 15 residues. Germline lookup yields CDR1 LNHDA and CDR2 SQIVND (reference sequence). This CDR3 is CASKTTGSAGNTIYF. For the CDR3, the DNA is TGTGCCAGTAAGACAACAGGGAGTGCTGGAAACACCATATATTTT.

The rearrangement links TRBV7-8 to TRBJ1-5; D call uncertain. The V end was cut by 2 bases, the J end by 2 bases, with 4 bases between. CDR3 length: 13 amino acids. Germline V CDR1 and CDR2: SGHVS, FQNEAQ. CDR3 amino acids: CASSLTGNQPQHF. Written as DNA, the CDR3 is TGTGCCAGCAGCTTAACTGGCAATCAGCCCCAGCATTTT.